This record looks at one TCR beta chain sequence and its context. Its antigen is not yet known. No much larger clone exists at a distance of one base, and base qualities are not known. Other DNA sequences within the sample encode an identical CDR3. The data stem from a study of beta chain features in type 1 diabetes (dated by TCRdb to the late 2010s). For the study in its entirety: Mean age, gender distribution, total cell number and subset yield did not differ between patients and healthy donors. Naive and central memory subsets were obtained from all 30 or so donors, but regulatory and stem cell-like memory subsets were isolated from only 8 patients and roughly 8 healthy donors. A total of 107,917,701 sorted cells were examined across all samples, and the number of cells per subset was strongly correlated with RNA yield. In the study, recently diagnosed type 1 diabetes patients and matched healthy donors were compared on the TCRB repertoires of their sorted circulating CD4+ T cell subsets.

The High Capacity cDNA Reverse Transcription Kit was used to reverse transcribe all of the isolated RNA, meaning that expressed TCRB transcripts were what got sequenced. Naive, central memory and regulatory T cell samples underwent deep immunoSEQ sequencing, averaging roughly 3.3 million total reads per sample. After sorted cells were lysed in RLT buffer, RNA was extracted with DNase-treated RNeasy Micro or Mini kits, with the choice depending on cell number. Each cell subset was processed separately to prevent cross-contamination, with patient and healthy donor samples processed together. The immunoSEQ multiplex PCR was used to amplify TCRB sequences from cDNA, yielding 87-bp fragments that span the CDR3 region. Amplicons were sequenced on the Illumina HiSeq platform. On the study's bioinformatics: Synthetic template baselines were used to correct PCR bias computationally, reads within Hamming distance 2 were collapsed together, and singletons that could not be merged were discarded. Reads were aligned against IMGT to assign V, D and J genes, CDR3 length and insertions or deletions at six rearrangement sites. Within each subset, clonotype counts were normalized to the number of sorted cells before true diversity and Gini coefficients were calculated with the tcR R package. The overlap coefficient, calculated on TCRB nucleotide sequences, was used to measure repertoire sharing. Out-of-frame TCRB sequences from naive cells were analyzed as a proxy for the pre-selection repertoire. TCRdb stores this immuneACCESS table with in-frame sequences only. Part of the clones is absent; in the studies checked, under half of the shortfall reflects unresolved V genes, and no reason is known for the rest. V, J and clone size reflect that table, while D and trimming were determined from the DNA. The sample table contains hundreds of thousands of clones; only one count was recorded for over 13% of them. Of the sample, roughly 0.04% falls within the top ten clones.

A single peripheral blood draw of approximately 100 mL on average was collected from each donor into heparinised tubes. Using a panel that included CD45RO, CCR7, CD25, CD127, CD95 and CD27, naive, central memory, regulatory and stem cell-like memory CD4+ T cells were sorted on a BD FACSAria II. A purity above 95% was achieved for all sorted populations. Right away, PBMCs were isolated by Lymphoprep density gradient centrifugation and were stained directly, with no culture step. So that batch effects would be minimized, each experiment stained and sorted samples in pairs, pairing one healthy donor with one patient. The germline V gene sets CDR1 to SGHAT and CDR2 to FQNNGV. The junction shows trimming of 1 base on V and 3 bases on J, plus 7 bases between the germline ends. Including the terminal cysteine and phenylalanine, the CDR3 comprises 13 residues. The read is trimmed to its CDR3 DNA, 39 bases read in frame from base 1.

General study outcomes and caveats: Sequencing cDNA rather than genomic DNA could over-represent highly expressing activated cells, although activation and CD3 levels did not differ between groups. Type 1 diabetes patients showed a moderate but significant shortening of TCRB CDR3 length in all four CD4+ subsets. Naive, central memory and regulatory TCRB repertoires appeared more similar among patients than among healthy donors. Fewer insertions and more nucleotide deletions at VDJ recombination sites were observed in patients with type 1 diabetes, implying thymic rearrangement abnormalities. Shorter templates might be favored by PCR, yet because patient and control samples were amplified and corrected together, any such skew would affect both groups equally. Only small numbers of individuals were included in the HLA sub-analyses, which left unresolved whether HLA type had any influence on TCRB rearrangement.

Sequenced: naive CD4+ T cells from blood. The cell subset or site tag for this specimen amounts to: true naive CD4+ T cells. Recombination linked TRBV11-2 to TRBJ2-7; a tentative D match to TRBD1 spans 5 bases. This receptor was identified in a man aged 18 to 29 with type 1 diabetes. In nucleotide form, the sequence is TGTGCCAGCAGCTTAGGACAGAACTACGAGCAGTACTTC. Translated, this gives CASSLGQNYEQYF.